This is a list of T cell receptor beta chains from one sample in a study of shared clonotypes between healthy human individuals. Data came from immunoSEQ multiplex PCR; TCRdb stores just in-frame clones and leaves some out. The sample consists of around 2.5 million clones, 80% to 95% of them appearing once. The sample was naive CD4+ T cells from PBMCs. These receptors came from a man between 18 and 29 years old in good health. Some clones in this sample may be carry-over from other donors' samples. Each CDR3 is given with its conserved first and last residue. D genes are given only for firm matches. A clone size is listed for some rows: how often the clone was seen (once, few, many), or a class if it is expanded.

TRBV7-9	NA	NA	TRBJ2-5	TGTGCCAGCAGCTTAGCGGGGTTGACCCAAGAGACCCAGTACTTC	CASSLAGLTQETQYF
TRBV5-1	NA	TRBD2	TRBJ2-5	TGCGCCAGCAGCTGGACGCCGACTAGCGGCCAAGAGACCCAGTACTTC	CASSWTPTSGQETQYF
TRBV30	NA	NA	TRBJ1-5	TGTGCCTGGAGTAAAGGACTTAATAGCAATCAGCCCCAGCATTTT	CAWSKGLNSNQPQHF
TRBV10-1	NA	TRBD1	TRBJ1-1	TGCGCCAGCAGTGAGTCGGGCAGGGGGCTAGCTGAAGCTTTCTTT	CASSESGRGLAEAFF
TRBV18	NA	NA	TRBJ2-7	TGTGCCAGCTCACCACGACAACTACCCTCCTACGAGCAGTACTTC	CASSPRQLPSYEQYF
TRBV11-3	NA	NA	TRBJ2-1	TGTGCCAGCAGCTTAGATGGAGGGGTAAATGAGCAGTTCTTC	CASSLDGGVNEQFF
TRBV27	NA	TRBD1	TRBJ1-1	TGTGCCAGCAGTTTGGAGGTAGGGACAGGAGTCCTCTTT	CASSLEVGTGVLF
TRBV19	NA	NA	TRBJ1-2	TGTGCCAGTAGTATAGCATTTGTGACGGACTATGGCTACACCTTC	CASSIAFVTDYGYTF
TRBV28	NA	NA	TRBJ2-5	TGTGCCAGCAGTCCCTCGGGGGTAGGACCCCTTAAGTTCGGGGAGACCCAGTACTTC	CASSPSGVGPLKFGETQYF
TRBV28	NA	NA	TRBJ1-5	TGTGCCAGCAGGATACAGGGAGGCAATCAGCCCCAGCATTTT	CASRIQGGNQPQHF
TRBV5-6	NA	TRBD1	TRBJ1-5	TGTGCCAGCAGCTACGGACAGGGAGGGATCCAGCATTTT	CASSYGQGGIQHF
TRBV15	NA	NA	TRBJ2-7	TGTGCCACCAGCAGAGAAATGACGGGCGGCGAGCAGTACTTC	CATSREMTGGEQYF
TRBV18	NA	NA	TRBJ1-1	TGTGCCAGCTCACCACTCGGCCCGAACACTGAAGCTTTCTTT	CASSPLGPNTEAFF
TRBV7-3	NA	TRBD2	TRBJ2-3	TGTGCCAGCAGCCATCTTCGACTAGCGGATACGCAGTATTTT	CASSHLRLADTQYF
TRBV6-6	NA	TRBD1	TRBJ1-2	TGTGCCAGCAGTTACGCTGACAGGGGCCATGGCTACACCTTC	CASSYADRGHGYTF
TRBV11-2	NA	NA	TRBJ1-1	TGTGCCAGCAGCTTAGGTTGGTCCTCCTTGAACACTGAAGCTTTCTTT	CASSLGWSSLNTEAFF
TRBV9	NA	NA	TRBJ2-1	TGTGCCAGCAGCGAATACGGGACACTGGCCTACAATGAGCAGTTCTTC	CASSEYGTLAYNEQFF
TRBV7-2	NA	TRBD1	TRBJ2-5	TGTGCCAGCAGCTCAGACAGGGTTGAGACCCAGTACTTC	CASSSDRVETQYF
TRBV4-1	NA	NA	TRBJ2-7	TGCGCCAGCAGCCTCTCGACAGCCAACTCCTACGAGCAGTACTTC	CASSLSTANSYEQYF
TRBV5-4	NA	TRBD2	TRBJ2-1	TGTGCCAGCCGCACCGGGCCTAGCGGGAGTAGTATTGAGCAGTTCTTC	CASRTGPSGSSIEQFF
TRBV5-1	NA	TRBD2	TRBJ2-5	TGCGCCAGCAGCTTGGGACTAGCGGGAGGAGTCGGGGAGACCCAGTACTTC	CASSLGLAGGVGETQYF
TRBV21-1	NA	NA	TRBJ2-7	TGTGCCAGCAGTCCGGGACAGGGGAGAGAGCAGTACTTC	CASSPGQGREQYF
TRBV7-6	once	NA	TRBJ1-5	TGTGCCAGCAGCTTAGTTGGTGATCAGCCCCAGCATTTT	CASSLVGDQPQHF
TRBV5-1	NA	TRBD1	TRBJ1-1	TGCGCCAGCGGACCGGACAGGGGGCTCACTGAAGCTTTCTTT	CASGPDRGLTEAFF
TRBV5-1	NA	NA	TRBJ2-5	TGCGCCAGCAGCTTGGGGCAAGGGGGGACCCAGTACTTC	CASSLGQGGTQYF
TRBV15	NA	TRBD2	TRBJ2-4	TGTGCCACCAGCAACCTAGGGAGCGGGATAGCCAAAAACATTCAGTACTTC	CATSNLGSGIAKNIQYF
TRBV28	NA	TRBD2	TRBJ2-1	TGTGCCAGCCATCACGGGGGGTATTACAATGAGCAGTTCTTC	CASHHGGYYNEQFF
TRBV7-3	NA	NA	TRBJ2-1	TGTGCCAGCAGCTCCACTAAGGGGAATGAGCAGTTCTTC	CASSSTKGNEQFF
TRBV27	NA	TRBD1	TRBJ2-4	TGTGCCAGCAGTTCTATTAAGGACAGGGGGCTGGACAAAAACATTCAGTACTTC	CASSSIKDRGLDKNIQYF
TRBV6-5	NA	NA	TRBJ1-1	TGTGCCAGCAGTTACCCGGGGGGGCGAGCTTTCTTT	CASSYPGGRAFF
TRBV19	NA	TRBD1	TRBJ1-5	TGTGCCAGTACCGACAGGGGGAGTCAGCCCCAGCATTTT	CASTDRGSQPQHF
TRBV28	NA	TRBD1	TRBJ1-2	TGTGCCAGCAACGACCCGGGACAGGGCCCCACTACCTATGGCTACACCTTC	CASNDPGQGPTTYGYTF
TRBV7-8	NA	NA	TRBJ2-5	TGTGCCAGCAGCCCCCCGGGGCTGAGAGAGACCCAGTACTTC	CASSPPGLRETQYF
TRBV19	NA	NA	TRBJ1-1	TGTGCCAGCCAAACCGAGCCGCTGAACACTGAAGCTTTCTTT	CASQTEPLNTEAFF
TRBV28	NA	NA	TRBJ1-5	TGTGCCACCGGGTCATATCAGCCCCAGCATTTT	CATGSYQPQHF
TRBV11-2	once	NA	TRBJ2-7	TGTGCCAGCAGTCGGGGCTACGGCGAGCAGTACTTC	CASSRGYGEQYF
TRBV9	NA	TRBD2	TRBJ2-7	TGTGCCAGCAGCACCGGTAGTAGCGGGATGTCCTACGAGCAGTACTTC	CASSTGSSGMSYEQYF
TRBV7-9	NA	NA	TRBJ1-5	TGTGCCAGCAGCCTGGACAGCCAATCCCCCGTGGATTTT	CASSLDSQSPVDF
TRBV18	NA	TRBD1	TRBJ2-7	TGTGCCAGCTCACTCGACAGGGCGGTTAACCACGAGCAGTACTTC	CASSLDRAVNHEQYF
TRBV5-1	NA	NA	TRBJ2-2	TGCGCCAGCAGCTTGGAGCTGACAGGGGAGCTGTTTTTT	CASSLELTGELFF
TRBV7-9	NA	TRBD2	TRBJ2-1	TGTGCCAGCAGCCCCTTCGGGCTAGCGGGCGAGCAGTTCTTC	CASSPFGLAGEQFF
TRBV6-1	NA	NA	TRBJ2-1	TGTGCCAGCAGTGAGCCCACCTACAATGAGCAGTTCTTC	CASSEPTYNEQFF
TRBV14	NA	NA	TRBJ1-1	TGTGCCAGCAGAAACCTCCGTGAGTTGAACACTGAAGCTTTCTTT	CASRNLRELNTEAFF
TRBV9	NA	NA	TRBJ2-1	TGTGCCAGCAGCGTCACACCATACAATGAGCAGTTCTTC	CASSVTPYNEQFF
TRBV6-5	NA	NA	TRBJ2-7	TGTGCCAGCACCATGGGGGGAGAGCAGTACTTC	CASTMGGEQYF
TRBV5-1	few	NA	TRBJ1-2	TGCGCCAGCTCCCCGGGGGAGCACTATGGCTACACCTTC	CASSPGEHYGYTF
TRBV4-2	NA	NA	TRBJ1-2	TGTGCCAGCAGCCGAACCAGGGATGATGGCTACACCTTC	CASSRTRDDGYTF
TRBV5-1	NA	TRBD1	TRBJ2-5	TGCGCCAGCAGCGACGGGACAGCGCAAGAGACCCAGTACTTC	CASSDGTAQETQYF
TRBV5-1	NA	NA	TRBJ2-7	TGCGCCAGCACGGCCGAGGGTACCTACGAGCAGTACTTC	CASTAEGTYEQYF
TRBV30	NA	TRBD2	TRBJ2-3	TGTGCCTGGAGGGCTAGCGGGAGTTCAGATACGCAGTATTTT	CAWRASGSSDTQYF
TRBV6-6	NA	NA	TRBJ2-7	TGTGCCAGCAGTTACTCGGACAGTCAGGACGAGCAGTACTTC	CASSYSDSQDEQYF
TRBV5-1	NA	TRBD2	TRBJ2-2	TGCGCCAGCAGCTTCGTGGGAGGGACCGGGGAGCTGTTTTTT	CASSFVGGTGELFF
TRBV5-1	NA	NA	TRBJ2-7	TGCGCCAGCAGCCGAGAGGCGGGGAACTACGAGCAGTACTTC	CASSREAGNYEQYF
TRBV10-1	NA	TRBD2	TRBJ2-1	TGCGCCAGCAGTAGAAAGAGCGGGAGGGCCTTGAATGAGCAGTTCTTC	CASSRKSGRALNEQFF
TRBV2	NA	NA	TRBJ2-3	TGTGCCAGCAGTCGGGGGACAGCAGATACGCAGTATTTT	CASSRGTADTQYF
TRBV6-5	NA	NA	TRBJ2-3	TGTGCCAGCAGGGGCGTTCAGGGGCGGGCAGATACGCAGTATTTT	CASRGVQGRADTQYF
TRBV5-8	NA	NA	TRBJ2-1	TGTGCCAGCAGCCCTGGGATATCCCCCTACAATGAGCAGTTCTTC	CASSPGISPYNEQFF